The sequence of this T cell receptor (beta chain) was determined in a study of T cell responses to AZD1222 COVID-19 vaccine. Study overall: Analyses pooled second doses at about 4 or about 12 weeks.

V lost 1 base and J 4 bases, leaving 8 bases between the germline ends. Germline V lookup: CDR1 SGHNT, CDR2 YYREEE (reference sequence). The CDR3 covers 13 residues. TCRdb's table, derived via immunoSEQ multiplex PCR, lists solely in-frame clones and lacks some. Seen here are around 100,000 clones, approximately 86% observed once, and the top ten hold 6.3%. General study findings and limits: Researchers took repertoire samples only after the peak T cell response had come.

A word on this clone: Its target is unknown.

The receptor was derived from an adult in good health. The material sequenced was peripheral blood, taken on day 0 of AZD1222 vaccination. J is TRBJ1-1 and V is TRBV5-4; tentatively, D is TRBD1 (5 bases). CDR3 in DNA: TGTGCCAGCAGCTTGCCGGGGCTCACTGAAGCTTTCTTT. This sequence encodes CASSLPGLTEAFF.